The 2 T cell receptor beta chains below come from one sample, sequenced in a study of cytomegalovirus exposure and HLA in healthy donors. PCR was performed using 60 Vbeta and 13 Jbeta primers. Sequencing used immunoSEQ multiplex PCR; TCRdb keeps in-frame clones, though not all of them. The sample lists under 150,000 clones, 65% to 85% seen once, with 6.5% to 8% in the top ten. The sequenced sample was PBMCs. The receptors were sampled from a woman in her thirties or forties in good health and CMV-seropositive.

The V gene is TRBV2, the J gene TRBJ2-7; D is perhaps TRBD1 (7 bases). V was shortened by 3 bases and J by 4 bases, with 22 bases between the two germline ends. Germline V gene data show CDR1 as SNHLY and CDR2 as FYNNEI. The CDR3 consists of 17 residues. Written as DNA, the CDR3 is TGTGCCAGCAGTGAGCTAATTAACCGCGGGACAGAATACGAGCAGTACTTC. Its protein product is CASSELINRGTEYEQYF.

CDR3 nucleotide sequence: TGTGCCAGCAGTTACACCCACTCGACCGGGGAGCTGTTTTTT. This sequence encodes CASSYTHSTGELFF. V usage is TRBV6-5 and J usage is TRBJ2-2, with D unresolved. CDR1 and CDR2 (germline): MNHEY, SVGAGI. V gave up 2 bases and J gave up 5 bases, with 9 bases separating them. The CDR3 length is 14 residues.